Listed below are T cell receptor beta chains from one sample, sequenced in a study of blood T cell repertoires in COVID-19. Profiling relied on immunoSEQ multiplex PCR, and the TCRdb table lists in-frame clones only, not all of them. The sample includes more than 65,000 clones, roughly 84% of them seen just once. The sequenced sample consisted of peripheral blood. Receptors originate from a human donor in a cohort sampled during active COVID-19. CDR3s leave out the opening cysteine and the closing phenylalanine or tryptophan. The order of the fields is V gene, CDR3 protein.

>TRBV18
ASSLTSGANNEQF
>TRBV2
ASSDSSGRWEQY
>TRBV2
ASSVQGRSRSYEQY
>TRBV4-1
ASSQQDRGPTSEQY
>TRBV5-1
ASSLAQEQF
>TRBV2
ASDGTGVSGANVLT
>TRBV12-3/TRBV12-4
ASSPTSLDGYT
>TRBV5-5
ASSLVSGQKASGNTIY
>TRBV18
ASSPGTDRGEQY
>TRBV3-1/TRBV3-2
ASSPEGHQDSPLH
>TRBV19
ASRQSRTGGSLSGANVLT
>TRBV5-1
ASSLQDTEAF
>TRBV12-5
ASGPGGGYT
>TRBV28
ASSRALGYQPQH
>TRBV12-3/TRBV12-4
ASSPHYEQY
>TRBV3-1/TRBV3-2
ASSQSSPGWNSYEQY
>TRBV2
ASSQRDSESGGYT
>TRBV11-2
ASSLRDYSYEQY
>TRBV6-5
ASRGSSYNEQF
>TRBV2
ASGGSSHNEQF
>TRBV19
ASIPPFAGQGRSEAF
>TRBV4-2
ASSQDSRSTDTQY
>TRBV5-1
ASSLVSGTGYNEQF
>TRBV27
ASKGQGSMNTQY
>TRBV3-1/TRBV3-2
ASSQAGTSGGIKQY
>TRBV15
ATSRDFAGTSNEKLF
>TRBV6-1
ASSERGDGYGYT
>TRBV30
AWSPTSGGLDTQY
>TRBV12-3/TRBV12-4
ASRGTGGQPQH
>TRBV4-1
ASSHATGVPYEQY
>TRBV6-5
ASRGQGGINSPLH
>TRBV4-1
ASSHDTLATNEKLF
>TRBV24-1
ATSDPRSNQPQH
>TRBV6-6
ASADGAASYNEQF
>TRBV7-3
ASSLGQEAAF
>TRBV4-1
ASSQDKGGGPLEQY